This T cell receptor beta chain was retrieved from a study of cytomegalovirus exposure and HLA in healthy donors. The PCR contained 60 Vbeta and 13 Jbeta primers. Clones were sequenced by immunoSEQ multiplex PCR, and TCRdb holds only the in-frame ones, with some missing. Of roughly 120,000 clones in the sample, more than 75% were seen once. CDR3 size: 14 residues. J was trimmed by 5 bases and V by 2 bases; bases with no gene match: 3. Germline values: CDR1 MNHNY, CDR2 SVGAGI (reference sequence). V and J are TRBV6-6 and TRBJ1-5, with 7 bases fitting TRBD1. The TCR was taken from a man aged 40-49 years in good health and CMV-seronegative. The sample comprised PBMCs. The CDR3: CASSYGTGDQPQHF. CDR3 coding DNA: TGTGCCAGCAGTTACGGAACAGGGGATCAGCCCCAGCATTTT.